The rows below give T cell receptor beta chains drawn from one sample of a study of T cells in Graves' hyperthyroidism and ophthalmopathy. TCRdb itself ran the multiplex PCR reads through MiXCR, one entry per CDR3 protein. The sample holds around 540,000 distinct CDR3 sequences; 16% are singletons and the top ten take approximately 30%. Sequencing was carried out using blood. The receptors here all came from a woman aged 25 to 39 with Graves' ophthalmopathy. The CDR3 runs from the conserved cysteine through the conserved F or W. The D gene is left open where the match is weak. The size entry is marked missing in some rows and otherwise reads once, few, many or a size class.

clone size: many; J gene: TRBJ2-1; D gene: -; V gene: TRBV11-2; CDR3 DNA: TGTGCCAGCAGCTTAAAAGGGGGGGGTGAGCAGTTCTTC; CDR3 protein: CASSLKGGGEQFF
clone size: many; J gene: TRBJ2-7; D gene: -; V gene: TRBV5-1; CDR3 DNA: TGCGCCAGCAGCTTGCTAGGAGGCGAGCAGTACTTC; CDR3 protein: CASSLLGGEQYF
clone size: -; J gene: TRBJ2-7; D gene: TRBD1; V gene: TRBV2; CDR3 DNA: TGTGCCAGCAGAGTGGGACAGGGGGCGGTACACGAGCAGTACTTC; CDR3 protein: CASRVGQGAVHEQYF
clone size: many; J gene: TRBJ2-5; D gene: -; V gene: TRBV7-9; CDR3 DNA: TGTGCCAGCGGAGCCCGCTTTCAAGAGACCCAGTACTTC; CDR3 protein: CASGARFQETQYF
clone size: few; J gene: TRBJ1-5; D gene: TRBD1; V gene: TRBV25-1; CDR3 DNA: TGTGCCAGCAGTGAATCAGGGGGTCACAATCAGCCCCAGCATTTT; CDR3 protein: CASSESGGHNQPQHF
clone size: many; J gene: TRBJ2-1; D gene: TRBD2; V gene: TRBV7-3; CDR3 DNA: TGTGCCAGCAGCCCATACCGAGCATTTGGGACTAGCGGAAACAATGAGCAGTTCTTC; CDR3 protein: CASSPYRAFGTSGNNEQFF
clone size: many; J gene: TRBJ1-1; D gene: TRBD1; V gene: TRBV7-7; CDR3 DNA: TGTGCTAGCAGCTTATATCGACAGGGGGGCGGTTGGACTGAAGCTTTCTTT; CDR3 protein: CASSLYRQGGGWTEAFF
clone size: -; J gene: TRBJ2-6; D gene: TRBD2; V gene: TRBV6-1; CDR3 DNA: TGTGCCAGCAGATGGACTAGCGAGACTTACTCTGGGGCCAACGTCCTGACTTTC; CDR3 protein: CASRWTSETYSGANVLTF
clone size: many; J gene: TRBJ2-2; D gene: TRBD2; V gene: TRBV5-1; CDR3 DNA: TGCGCCAGCAGCTTAAGCGGGAGAGGGGAGCTGTTTTTT; CDR3 protein: CASSLSGRGELFF
clone size: many; J gene: TRBJ1-1; D gene: -; V gene: TRBV3-1; CDR3 DNA: TGTGCCAGCAGCCTGGGCTGGCCTGGACAGATGAACACTGAAGCTTTCTTT; CDR3 protein: CASSLGWPGQMNTEAFF
clone size: many; J gene: TRBJ2-2; D gene: -; V gene: TRBV7-3; CDR3 DNA: TGTGCCAGCAGCTTTCCGTTGGCAGGGAGGACCGGGGAGCTGTTTTTT; CDR3 protein: CASSFPLAGRTGELFF
clone size: -; J gene: TRBJ2-2; D gene: TRBD2; V gene: TRBV24-1; CDR3 DNA: TGTGCCACCTGTGATTTTCCAGGGCGGGGGACCGGGGAGCTGTTTTTT; CDR3 protein: CATCDFPGRGTGELFF
clone size: many; J gene: TRBJ2-5; D gene: TRBD2; V gene: TRBV3-1; CDR3 DNA: TGTGCCAGCAGCCAAGAGAGCGGGAGGGCGAAGGAGGCCCAGTACTTC; CDR3 protein: CASSQESGRAKEAQYF
clone size: -; J gene: TRBJ1-6; D gene: TRBD1; V gene: TRBV30; CDR3 DNA: TGTGCCTGGGCACCGGGACAGGGGGCGCGGGCACCCCTCCACTTT; CDR3 protein: CAWAPGQGARAPLHF
clone size: -; J gene: TRBJ2-7; D gene: TRBD2; V gene: TRBV18; CDR3 DNA: TGTGCCAGCTCACCGACTAGCGGGAGAATCCACGAGCAGTACTTC; CDR3 protein: CASSPTSGRIHEQYF
clone size: many; J gene: TRBJ2-1; D gene: -; V gene: TRBV20-1; CDR3 DNA: TGCAGTGCTAGAGTAGTATTCCAGGGAGAGCAGTTCTTC; CDR3 protein: CSARVVFQGEQFF
clone size: -; J gene: TRBJ2-7; D gene: -; V gene: TRBV29-1; CDR3 DNA: TGCAGCGTTGGGGACGGCTCCTACGAGCAGTACTTC; CDR3 protein: CSVGDGSYEQYF
clone size: -; J gene: TRBJ2-3; D gene: -; V gene: TRBV24-1; CDR3 DNA: TGTGCCACCAGTGATTTGGGGGGAGTCAAAGATACGCAGTATTTT; CDR3 protein: CATSDLGGVKDTQYF
clone size: many; J gene: TRBJ2-7; D gene: -; V gene: TRBV28; CDR3 DNA: TGTGCCAGCAGGGGTGCCTCCCCCTACGAGCAGTACTTC; CDR3 protein: CASRGASPYEQYF
clone size: few; J gene: TRBJ1-4; D gene: -; V gene: TRBV24-1; CDR3 DNA: TGTGCCACCAGTGATAAGCTGGAAATGGAGAGAAAACTGTTTTTT; CDR3 protein: CATSDKLEMERKLFF
clone size: many; J gene: TRBJ2-7; D gene: -; V gene: TRBV4-3; CDR3 DNA: TGCGCCAGCAGCCAAGGGTACCGGACCCCCCCCTACGAGCAGTACTTC; CDR3 protein: CASSQGYRTPPYEQYF
clone size: -; J gene: TRBJ2-1; D gene: -; V gene: TRBV7-9; CDR3 DNA: TGTGCCAGCAGCCAAGAGGAAGGGGTTCCTAATGAGCAGTTCTTC; CDR3 protein: CASSQEEGVPNEQFF
clone size: -; J gene: TRBJ2-3; D gene: -; V gene: TRBV24-1; CDR3 DNA: TGTGCCACCGGGGCCTCTAGCACAGATACGCAGTATTTT; CDR3 protein: CATGASSTDTQYF
clone size: few; J gene: TRBJ2-2; D gene: -; V gene: TRBV20-1; CDR3 DNA: TGCAGTGCTAGTCTCCCGGCGGGAAGCATCGGGGAGCTGTTTTTT; CDR3 protein: CSASLPAGSIGELFF
clone size: many; J gene: TRBJ2-1; D gene: TRBD2; V gene: TRBV28; CDR3 DNA: TGTGCCAGCAGTTCTAGCGGGCCTAACAATGAGCAGTTCTTC; CDR3 protein: CASSSSGPNNEQFF
clone size: -; J gene: TRBJ2-1; D gene: -; V gene: TRBV10-3; CDR3 DNA: TGTGCCATCGGTGCTAGCCTGACTTCAAACAATGAGCAGTTCTTC; CDR3 protein: CAIGASLTSNNEQFF
clone size: few; J gene: TRBJ1-5; D gene: -; V gene: TRBV28; CDR3 DNA: TGTGCCAGCAGTATCCAGGGTCAGCCCCAGCATTTT; CDR3 protein: CASSIQGQPQHF
clone size: -; J gene: TRBJ1-2; D gene: -; V gene: TRBV27; CDR3 DNA: TGTGCCAGCAGTTTATCGGGCCCAGGGGCCTATGGCTACACCTTC; CDR3 protein: CASSLSGPGAYGYTF
clone size: -; J gene: TRBJ2-6; D gene: -; V gene: TRBV30; CDR3 DNA: TGTGCCTGGAGTGTAAGGGGCGGCGGGGCCAACGTCCTGACTTTC; CDR3 protein: CAWSVRGGGANVLTF
clone size: few; J gene: TRBJ2-2; D gene: -; V gene: TRBV6-1; CDR3 DNA: TGTGCCAGCTGGGGTGACGGGGAGCTGTTTTTT; CDR3 protein: CASWGDGELFF
clone size: few; J gene: TRBJ1-5; D gene: -; V gene: TRBV30; CDR3 DNA: TGTGCCTGGACGGGAGGGTTTAGCAGTCAGCCCCAGCATTTT; CDR3 protein: CAWTGGFSSQPQHF
clone size: many; J gene: TRBJ2-4; D gene: -; V gene: TRBV28; CDR3 DNA: TGTGCCAGCAGTCCCTTCGGGGTCGCCAAAAACATTCAGTACTTC; CDR3 protein: CASSPFGVAKNIQYF
clone size: -; J gene: TRBJ1-4; D gene: -; V gene: TRBV20-1; CDR3 DNA: TGCAGTGCTAGAGATCGCGGTGAAAAACTGTTTTTT; CDR3 protein: CSARDRGEKLFF
clone size: -; J gene: TRBJ2-4; D gene: -; V gene: TRBV11-2; CDR3 DNA: TGTGCCAGCAGCCCCCGTGGTGTATTACGGTACTTC; CDR3 protein: CASSPRGVLRYF
clone size: few; J gene: TRBJ2-1; D gene: -; V gene: TRBV7-9; CDR3 DNA: TGTGCCAGCAGCTTAGTGGTGGCAACTGAGCAGTTCTTC; CDR3 protein: CASSLVVATEQFF